This T cell receptor (beta chain) comes out of a study of T cell responses to AZD1222 COVID-19 vaccine. Germline V lookup: CDR1 MDHEN, CDR2 SYDVKM. This CDR3 is 14 amino acids long. Trimming removed 10 bases at V and 7 bases at J, with 22 bases between. TCRdb's copy holds only in-frame clones and misses some; the assay was immunoSEQ multiplex PCR. The data show around 150,000 clones, approximately 90% seen once. The source of this sequence is an adult in good health. Specimen: peripheral blood, collected on day 0 of MenACWY control vaccination. The chain uses TRBV28 and TRBJ1-1; D might be TRBD1 (5 bases). In DNA form, the CDR3 reads TGTGCCATCCTGACCGGGACCTCTAATAGTGAAGCTTTCTTT. As protein: CAILTGTSNSEAFF.